These T cell receptor beta chains were read from a single sample in a study of spatial heterogeneity in lung cancer. TCRdb reprocessed the 5' RACE reads with MiXCR, giving one entry per CDR3 protein. The sample holds 18,000 or so distinct CDR3 sequences; less than 7.5% are singletons and the top ten take around 3.8%. Sequences were derived from lung tumor tissue, sampled at surgery. These receptors originate from a female donor with early-stage non-small cell lung cancer. Each CDR3 is given without its conserved first and last residue. Fields, in order: V gene, D gene, CDR3 length, CDR3 protein. A D gene is named only where the DNA matches it firmly.

v_gene: TRBV4-3
d_gene: .
len: 14
CDR3aa: ASSQGIRRSYNEQF

v_gene: TRBV29-1
d_gene: TRBD1
len: 12
CDR3aa: SVERDSSSYEQY

v_gene: TRBV10-3
d_gene: .
len: 11
CDR3aa: AISNRDIREQY

v_gene: TRBV18
d_gene: TRBD1
len: 13
CDR3aa: ASSPRDRGQETQY

v_gene: TRBV20-1
d_gene: TRBD2
len: 10
CDR3aa: SARTSGRELF

v_gene: TRBV20-1
d_gene: .
len: 10
CDR3aa: SATVARNTIY

v_gene: TRBV28
d_gene: .
len: 15
CDR3aa: ASSLWLGAGSNQPQH

v_gene: TRBV20-1
d_gene: TRBD2
len: 14
CDR3aa: SASRWREGGTDTQY

v_gene: TRBV9
d_gene: TRBD1
len: 13
CDR3aa: ASSARTGADSPLH

v_gene: TRBV20-1
d_gene: .
len: 9
CDR3aa: SARDNNGYT

v_gene: TRBV4-3
d_gene: .
len: 13
CDR3aa: ASSQDSGPNTEAF

v_gene: TRBV2
d_gene: TRBD2
len: 12
CDR3aa: ASSAEAGAKEQF

v_gene: TRBV20-1
d_gene: TRBD2
len: 11
CDR3aa: SAPRGERHEQY

v_gene: TRBV4-3
d_gene: .
len: 13
CDR3aa: ASSPQRGGNQPQH

v_gene: TRBV30
d_gene: .
len: 13
CDR3aa: AWSVALGPNEKLF

v_gene: TRBV5-1
d_gene: .
len: 16
CDR3aa: ASSSLGLAHANTGELF

v_gene: TRBV7-2
d_gene: .
len: 11
CDR3aa: ASSIQGNTEAF